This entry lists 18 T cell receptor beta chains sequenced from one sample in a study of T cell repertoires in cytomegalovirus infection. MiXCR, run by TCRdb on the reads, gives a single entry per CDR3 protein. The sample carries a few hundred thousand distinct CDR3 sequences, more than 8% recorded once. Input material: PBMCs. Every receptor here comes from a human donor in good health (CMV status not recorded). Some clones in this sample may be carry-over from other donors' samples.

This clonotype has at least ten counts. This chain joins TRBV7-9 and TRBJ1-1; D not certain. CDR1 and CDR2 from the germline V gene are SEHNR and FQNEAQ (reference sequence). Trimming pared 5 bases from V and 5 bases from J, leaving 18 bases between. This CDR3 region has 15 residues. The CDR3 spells CASSQRIREGTEAFF. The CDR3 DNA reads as TGTGCCAGCAGCCAGCGGATTCGGGAAGGTACTGAAGCTTTCTTT.

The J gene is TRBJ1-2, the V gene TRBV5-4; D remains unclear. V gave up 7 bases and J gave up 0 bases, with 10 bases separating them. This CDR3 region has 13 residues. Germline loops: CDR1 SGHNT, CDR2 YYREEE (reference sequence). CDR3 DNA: TGTGCCAGCGGAAGGGAGGCTAACTATGGCTACACCTTC. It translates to CASGREANYGYTF.

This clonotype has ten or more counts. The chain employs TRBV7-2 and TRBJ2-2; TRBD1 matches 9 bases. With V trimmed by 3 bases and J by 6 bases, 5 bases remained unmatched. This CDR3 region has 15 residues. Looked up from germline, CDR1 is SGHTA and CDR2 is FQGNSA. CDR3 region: CASSFTGGSAGELFF. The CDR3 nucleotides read TGTGCCAGCAGCTTTACAGGGGGCTCGGCCGGGGAGCTGTTTTTT.

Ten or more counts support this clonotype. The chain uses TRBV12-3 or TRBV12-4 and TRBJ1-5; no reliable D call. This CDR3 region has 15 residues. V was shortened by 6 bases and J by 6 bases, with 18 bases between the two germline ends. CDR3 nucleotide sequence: TGTGCCAGCAGACTATCCCTGGGCCCTAGTCAGCCCCAGCATTTT. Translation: CASRLSLGPSQPQHF.

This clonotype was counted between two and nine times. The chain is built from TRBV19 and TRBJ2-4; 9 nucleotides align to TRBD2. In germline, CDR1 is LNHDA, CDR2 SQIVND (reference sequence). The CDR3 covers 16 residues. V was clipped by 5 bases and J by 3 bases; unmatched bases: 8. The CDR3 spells CASSAEREAGKNIQYF. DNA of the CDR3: TGTGCCAGTAGTGCCGAGCGGGAGGCGGGCAAAAACATTCAGTACTTC. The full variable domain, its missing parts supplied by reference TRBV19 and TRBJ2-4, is DGGITQSPKYLFRKEGQNVTLSCEQNLNHDAMYWYRQDPGQGLRLIYYSQIVNDFQKGDIAEGYSVSREKKESFPLTVTSAQKNPTAFYLCASSAEREAGKNIQYFGAGTRLSVL.

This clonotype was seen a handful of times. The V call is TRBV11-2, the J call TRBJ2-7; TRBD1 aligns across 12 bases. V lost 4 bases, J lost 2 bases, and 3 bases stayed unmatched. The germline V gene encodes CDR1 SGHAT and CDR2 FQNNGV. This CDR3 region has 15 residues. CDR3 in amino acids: CASSSGQGAPYEQYF. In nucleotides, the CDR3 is TGTGCCAGCAGCTCGGGACAGGGGGCCCCCTACGAGCAGTACTTC.

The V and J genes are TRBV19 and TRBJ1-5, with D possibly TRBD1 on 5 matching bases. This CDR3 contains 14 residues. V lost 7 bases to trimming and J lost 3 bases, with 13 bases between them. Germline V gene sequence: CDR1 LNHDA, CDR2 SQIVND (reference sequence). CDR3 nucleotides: TGTGCCAGTACTACTTCAGGGCCCAATCAGCCCCAGCATTTT. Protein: CASTTSGPNQPQHF.

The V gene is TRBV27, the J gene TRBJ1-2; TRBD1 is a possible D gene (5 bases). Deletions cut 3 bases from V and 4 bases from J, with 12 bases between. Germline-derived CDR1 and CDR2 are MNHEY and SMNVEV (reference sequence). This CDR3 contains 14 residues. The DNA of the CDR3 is TGTGCCAGCAGTTTGGCAGGGAGAGGCTATGGCTACACCTTC. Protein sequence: CASSLAGRGYGYTF.

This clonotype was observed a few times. The CDR3 DNA reads as TGTGCCAGCCCCCGCTCAAAGGGGGGCGGCCTGAGATTAACTGAAGCTTTCTTT. Its protein product is CASPRSKGGGLRLTEAFF. The chain combines TRBV6-8 with TRBJ1-1, with D perhaps matching TRBD1 (6 bases). Looked up from germline, CDR1 is MNHGY and CDR2 is SAAAGT. The CDR3 loop spans 18 amino acids. The V and J ends lost 8 bases and 5 bases respectively, with 30 bases between them.

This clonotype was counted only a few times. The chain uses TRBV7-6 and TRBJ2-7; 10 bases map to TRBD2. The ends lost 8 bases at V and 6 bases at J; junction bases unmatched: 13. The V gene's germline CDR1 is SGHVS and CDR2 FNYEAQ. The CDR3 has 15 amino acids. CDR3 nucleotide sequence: TGTGCCAGCTTAGTCGGGGCTAGCGGGAGTATCGAGCAGTACTTC. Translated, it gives CASLVGASGSIEQYF.

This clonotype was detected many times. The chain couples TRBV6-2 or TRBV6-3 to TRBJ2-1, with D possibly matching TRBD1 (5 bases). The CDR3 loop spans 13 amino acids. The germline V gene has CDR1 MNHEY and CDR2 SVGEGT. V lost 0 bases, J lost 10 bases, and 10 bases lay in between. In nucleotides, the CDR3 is TGTGCCAGCAGTTACTCGTCCAGGGAAGAGCAGTTCTTC. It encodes CASSYSSREEQFF.

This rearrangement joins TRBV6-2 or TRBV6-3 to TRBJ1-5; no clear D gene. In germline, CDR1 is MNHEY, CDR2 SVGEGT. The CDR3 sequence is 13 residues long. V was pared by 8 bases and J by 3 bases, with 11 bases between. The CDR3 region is CASCDQSNQPQHF. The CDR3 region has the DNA TGTGCCAGCTGCGACCAGTCCAATCAGCCCCAGCATTTT.

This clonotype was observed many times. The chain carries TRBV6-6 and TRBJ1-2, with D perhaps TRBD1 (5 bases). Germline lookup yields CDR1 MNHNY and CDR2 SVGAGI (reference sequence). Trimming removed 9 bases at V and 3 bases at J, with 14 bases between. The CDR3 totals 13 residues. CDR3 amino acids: CASWTPPHYGYTF. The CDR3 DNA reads TGTGCCAGTTGGACACCACCCCACTATGGCTACACCTTC.

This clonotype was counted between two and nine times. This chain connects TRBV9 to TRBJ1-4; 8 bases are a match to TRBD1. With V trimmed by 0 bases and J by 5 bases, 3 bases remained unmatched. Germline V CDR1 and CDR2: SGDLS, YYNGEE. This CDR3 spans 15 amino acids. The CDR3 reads CASSVGAGGNEKLFF. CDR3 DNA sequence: TGTGCCAGCAGCGTAGGGGCAGGGGGCAATGAAAAACTGTTTTTT.

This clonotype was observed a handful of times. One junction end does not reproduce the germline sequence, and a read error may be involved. The CDR3 nucleotides are TGCAGTGCTAGAGATACGGCAGGGGGAGATCAAGGGACCCAGTACTTC. Its protein is CSARDTAGGDQGTQYF. This chain joins TRBV20-1 and TRBJ2-5, with TRBD1 matching 7 bases. This CDR3 has 16 residues. The V gene's germline CDR1 is DFQATT and CDR2 SNEGSKA (reference sequence).

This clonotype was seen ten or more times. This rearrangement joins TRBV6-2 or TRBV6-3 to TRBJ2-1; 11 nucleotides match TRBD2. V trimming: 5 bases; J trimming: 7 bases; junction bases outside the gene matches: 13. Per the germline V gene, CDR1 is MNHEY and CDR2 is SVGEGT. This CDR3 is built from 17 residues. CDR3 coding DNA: TGTGCCAGCAGTCTAACCCGACTAGCGGGAAAGGGTAATGAGCAGTTCTTC. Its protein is CASSLTRLAGKGNEQFF.

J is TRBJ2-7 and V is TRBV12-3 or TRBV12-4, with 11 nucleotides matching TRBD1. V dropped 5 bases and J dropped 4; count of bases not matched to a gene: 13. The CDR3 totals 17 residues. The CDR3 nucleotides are TGTGCCAGCAGTCCTAGGTGGGGACAGGGGGAACTATACGAGCAGTACTTC. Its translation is CASSPRWGQGELYEQYF.

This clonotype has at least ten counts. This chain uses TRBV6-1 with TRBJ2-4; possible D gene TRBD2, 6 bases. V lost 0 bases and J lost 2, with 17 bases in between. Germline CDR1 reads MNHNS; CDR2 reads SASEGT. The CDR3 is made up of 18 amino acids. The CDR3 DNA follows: TGTGCCAGCAGTGAAGCGCTCCCGGGGGAATATTCCAAAAACATTCAGTACTTC. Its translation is CASSEALPGEYSKNIQYF.